Listed here are 3 T cell receptor beta chains from one sample, sequenced in a study of T cell responses to AZD1222 COVID-19 vaccine. Profiled with immunoSEQ multiplex PCR; TCRdb holds only in-frame clones, not every one. The sample has more than 110,000 clones; roughly 92% are singletons. This specimen was peripheral blood, taken on day 0 of AZD1222 vaccination. These receptors were collected from an adult in good health.

CDR3 in DNA: TGTGCCAGCAGCTTGGGGGGTTTCGATGAGCAGTTCTTC. It is translated as CASSLGGFDEQFF. The chain joins TRBV11-2 to TRBJ2-1; the D gene is possibly TRBD2 (6 bases). Trimming cost V 3 bases and J 8 bases, with 11 bases left between them. This CDR3 spans 13 amino acids. Germline V gene data show CDR1 as SGHAT and CDR2 as FQNNGV.

V and J are TRBV6-6 and TRBJ1-2, with 10 bases identical to TRBD1. The trim removed 2 bases at V and 7 bases at J, leaving 4 bases unmatched. The germline V gene has CDR1 MNHNY and CDR2 SVGAGI (reference sequence). This CDR3 comprises 14 residues. The CDR3 DNA is TGTGCCAGCAGTTACGGGGGGACAGGGGTTGGCTACACCTTC. This gives the protein CASSYGGTGVGYTF.

V usage is TRBV10-1 and J usage is TRBJ2-1, with 12 bases aligning to TRBD1. The V segment lost 6 bases and the J segment 8 bases; nucleotides outside the gene matches: 5. Per the germline V gene, CDR1 is WNHNN and CDR2 is SYGVQD (reference sequence). The CDR3 contains 14 residues. The CDR3 nucleotides are TGCGCCAGCAGCAAGGGACAGGGGGCCGATGAGCAGTTCTTC. Translating gives CASSKGQGADEQFF.